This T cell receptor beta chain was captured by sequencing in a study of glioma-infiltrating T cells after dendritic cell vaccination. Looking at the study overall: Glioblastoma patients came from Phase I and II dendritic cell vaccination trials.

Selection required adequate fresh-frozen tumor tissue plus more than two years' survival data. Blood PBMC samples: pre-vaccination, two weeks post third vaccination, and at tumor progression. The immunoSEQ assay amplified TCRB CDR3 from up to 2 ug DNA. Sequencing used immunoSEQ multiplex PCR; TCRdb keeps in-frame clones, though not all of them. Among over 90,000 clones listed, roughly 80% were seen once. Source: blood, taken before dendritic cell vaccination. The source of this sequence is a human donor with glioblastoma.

This CDR3 is CASSQVTRGDGGYTF. CDR3 nucleotides: TGCGCCAGCAGCCAAGTAACTCGGGGTGACGGGGGCTACACCTTC. The rearrangement links TRBV4-1 to TRBJ1-2; D gene unclear. This CDR3 region has 15 residues. Germline values: CDR1 MGHRA, CDR2 YSYEKL. The V and J ends lost 1 base and 8 bases respectively, with 17 bases between them.